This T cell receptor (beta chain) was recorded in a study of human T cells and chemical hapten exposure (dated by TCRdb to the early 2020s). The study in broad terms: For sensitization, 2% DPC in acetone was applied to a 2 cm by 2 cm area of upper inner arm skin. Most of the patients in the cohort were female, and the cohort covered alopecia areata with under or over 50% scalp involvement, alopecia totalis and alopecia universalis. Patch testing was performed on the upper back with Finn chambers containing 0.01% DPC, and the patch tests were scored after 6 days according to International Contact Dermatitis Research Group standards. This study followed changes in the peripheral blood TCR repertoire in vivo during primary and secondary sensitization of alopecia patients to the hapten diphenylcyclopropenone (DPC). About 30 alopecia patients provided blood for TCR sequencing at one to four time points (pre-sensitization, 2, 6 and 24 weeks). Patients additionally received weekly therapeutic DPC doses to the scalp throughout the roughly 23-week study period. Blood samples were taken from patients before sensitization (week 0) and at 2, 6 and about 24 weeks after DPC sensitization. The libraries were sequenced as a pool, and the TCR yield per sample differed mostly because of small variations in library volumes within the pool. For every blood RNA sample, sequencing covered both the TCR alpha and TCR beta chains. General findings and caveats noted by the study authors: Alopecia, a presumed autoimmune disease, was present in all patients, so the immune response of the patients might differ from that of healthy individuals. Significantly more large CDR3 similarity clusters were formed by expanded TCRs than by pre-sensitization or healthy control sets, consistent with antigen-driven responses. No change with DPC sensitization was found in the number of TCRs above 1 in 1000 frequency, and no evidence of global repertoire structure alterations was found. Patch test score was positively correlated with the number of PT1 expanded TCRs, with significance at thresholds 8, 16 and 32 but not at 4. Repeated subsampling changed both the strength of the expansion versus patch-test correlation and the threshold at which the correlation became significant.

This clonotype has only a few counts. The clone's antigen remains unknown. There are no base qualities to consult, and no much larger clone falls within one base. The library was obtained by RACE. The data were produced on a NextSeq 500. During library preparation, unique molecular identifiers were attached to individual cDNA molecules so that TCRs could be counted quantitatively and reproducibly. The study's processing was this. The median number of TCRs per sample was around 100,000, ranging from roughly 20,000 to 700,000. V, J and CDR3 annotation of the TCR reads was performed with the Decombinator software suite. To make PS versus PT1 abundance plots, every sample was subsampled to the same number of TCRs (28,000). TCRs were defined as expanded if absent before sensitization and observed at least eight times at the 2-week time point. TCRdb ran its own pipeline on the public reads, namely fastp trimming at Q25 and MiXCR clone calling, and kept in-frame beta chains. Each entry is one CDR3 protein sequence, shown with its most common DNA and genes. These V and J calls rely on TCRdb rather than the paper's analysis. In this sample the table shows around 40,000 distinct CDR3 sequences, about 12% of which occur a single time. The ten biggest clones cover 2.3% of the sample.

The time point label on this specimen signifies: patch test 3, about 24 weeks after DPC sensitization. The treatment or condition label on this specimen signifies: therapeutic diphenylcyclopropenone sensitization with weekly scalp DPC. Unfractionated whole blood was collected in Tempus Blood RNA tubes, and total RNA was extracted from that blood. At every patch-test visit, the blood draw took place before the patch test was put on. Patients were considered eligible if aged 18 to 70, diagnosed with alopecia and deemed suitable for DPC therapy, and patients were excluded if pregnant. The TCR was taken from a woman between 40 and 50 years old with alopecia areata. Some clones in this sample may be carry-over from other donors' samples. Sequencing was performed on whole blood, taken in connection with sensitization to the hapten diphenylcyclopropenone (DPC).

The DNA sequence is as follows: TGCGCCAGCAGTCAATCGGGGCGGTTATCTGGGGCCAACGTCCTGACTTTC. Its product reads: CASSQSGRLSGANVLTF. The rearranged chain carries TRBV23-1 and TRBJ2-6, with TRBD1 as a weak D call on 5 bases. TRBV23-1 is an ORF; its function is uncertain. V and J are truncated by 0 bases and 1 base respectively, leaving an intervening sequence of 10 bases. The CDR3 sequence holds 17 residues, the cysteine and phenylalanine included. Of all the DNA, just the CDR3 is kept, 51 bases in frame from base 1.